The source of this T cell receptor beta chain is a study of MAIT cells during Salmonella Paratyphi A infection (dated by TCRdb to the late 2010s). Paper-wide results and their limitations: Compared with healthy controls, diagnosed volunteers had more expansion or contraction among the top five MAIT clonotypes (around 0.52 versus 0.13), a finding that suggests the repertoire is reshaped by infection. The availability of volunteer samples limited the sample sizes, but these sizes were considered adequate to detect differences between groups. MAIT cell TRBV usage was oligoclonal with a preference for TRBV20 and TRBV6, and infection did not appear to change this usage.

The time point label on this specimen signifies: healthy control second sampling, 21 days after first. MAIT cells were defined as Valpha7.2+ CD161+ T cells and identified and sorted by flow cytometry. Laboratory volunteers or leukocyte cones from the national blood and transplant service were used as healthy adult controls. For RNA extraction, between 5,000 and 10,000 MAIT cells per sample were sorted directly into RNAqueous-Micro lysis buffer. To control for MAIT repertoire stability, healthy controls who were not challenged were sampled two times, about 21 days apart. Lymphoprep gradient centrifugation was used to isolate peripheral blood mononuclear cells from both the blood samples and the leukocyte cones. Cells were sorted on either a BD FACSAria Fusion or a BD FACSAria III sorter. Library preparation employed 5' RACE. TCRbeta was amplified in two rounds of PCR using Phusion High-Fidelity polymerase, and the primers added sample-specific barcodes. Template-switch cDNA synthesis with SMARTScribe reverse transcriptase and a TRBC-specific primer was used to generate TCRbeta libraries. The barcoded samples were pooled and then prepared using the NEBNext Ultra DNA Library Prep Kit for Illumina. Libraries were sequenced on an Illumina MiSeq with the MiSeq reagent kit v2, 300 cycles. From the authors' description of their analysis: Jemultiplexer was used to demultiplex reads by barcode, and MiTCR with default parameters handled the alignment. Non-functional sequences were filtered out with VDJtools, and clonotypes were defined by amino acid sequence, with frequencies based on assigned sequence reads. The clonal space homeostasis analysis grouped clonotypes by frequency into over-represented (0.05-1), large, medium and small bins. The public sequencing data were trimmed at Q25 with fastp and processed into clonotypes with MiXCR by TCRdb, which kept only in-frame beta chains. Rows are unified per CDR3 protein, each entry keeping the most common DNA and genes. The V and J calls were determined by TCRdb, not by the authors. In this sample the table shows 450 to 600 distinct CDR3 sequences, less than 40% of which occur a single time. The leading ten clones occupy roughly 37% of the sample.

In this sample, this clonotype turned up a few times. Its antigen specificity is not known. Base qualities are not provided; no much larger clone lies one nucleotide away. Measured from the cysteine to the phenylalanine, the CDR3 is 16 residues long. The entry retains the CDR3 DNA only, 48 bases that are in frame from base 1. Trimming leaves V shorter by 0 bases and J shorter by 1 base, with the junction holding 0 bases beyond the gene matches. Reading the germline V gene gives CDR1 LGHNA and CDR2 YSLEER. The sequencing input was MAIT cells from PBMCs. The chain links TRBV4-3 with TRBJ2-6; 7 bases in the junction line up with TRBD1. The source of this sequence is an adult in good health. The CDR3 corresponds to CASSQETGSGANVLTF. The DNA sequence reads TGCGCCAGCAGCCAAGAGACAGGGTCTGGGGCCAACGTCCTGACTTTC.